The 31 T cell receptor beta chains below all came from one sample that was sequenced in a study of monozygotic twins with inflammatory bowel disease. TCRdb reanalyzed the 5' RACE reads, giving one entry per CDR3 protein sequence and no DNA. This sample contains 200,000 to 250,000 distinct CDR3 sequences. Sample: blood. The receptors derive from a human donor with ulcerative colitis or Crohn's disease, or a healthy co-twin of an affected twin (not recorded which).

This chain links TRBV19 with TRBJ1-6; the D gene TCRdb calls, TRBD1, cannot be checked with no DNA. The CDR3 runs 16 residues. Germline V gene data show CDR1 as LNHDA and CDR2 as SQIVND (reference sequence). The CDR3: CASSISGTQFNSPLHF.

The chain joins TRBV6-5 to TRBJ1-6; checking the TCRdb D call of TRBD1 is not possible without DNA. Germline CDR1 MNHEY, CDR2 SVGAGI. This CDR3 has 18 residues. Here the CDR3 reads CASSYAPNPGQGYSPLHF.

The V and J genes are TRBV4-2 and TRBJ1-1. This CDR3 spans 14 amino acids. Per germline, CDR1 LGHNA and CDR2 YNFKEQ. CDR3 loop: CASSQSLEGTEAFF.

The J gene is TRBJ2-1, the V gene TRBV20-1; TCRdb picks TRBD2, but there is no DNA to check that call. This CDR3 contains 15 residues. CDR1 is DFQATT, CDR2 SNEGSKA, per germline (reference sequence). The CDR3 protein is CSARVPGLQYNEQFF.

The V call is TRBV9, the J call TRBJ1-2; TCRdb reports TRBD1, a call that lacks DNA to check it against. Germline CDR1 reads SGDLS; CDR2 reads YYNGEE. CDR3 length: 16 amino acids. CDR3 protein: CASSAGGDRPFYGYTF.

This chain connects TRBV6-1 to TRBJ2-5; TCRdb designates TRBD2, a call that cannot be tested without DNA. Germline CDR1 is MNHNS and CDR2 is SASEGT. This CDR3 comprises 14 residues. The CDR3 reads CASRRLAGAETQYF.

V is TRBV19 and J is TRBJ1-1. This CDR3 comprises 15 residues. Germline-derived CDR1 and CDR2 are LNHDA and SQIVND (reference sequence). The CDR3 loop reads CASSIQEPANTEAFF.

The chain joins TRBV5-1 to TRBJ1-1; TCRdb returns TRBD1, unconfirmable since there is no DNA. The CDR3 totals 14 residues. CDR1 and CDR2 from the germline V gene are SGHRS and YFSETQ. CDR3: CASSNQGGKTEAFF.

The V call is TRBV7-6, the J call TRBJ2-5; TCRdb's D call, TRBD2, is unchecked because there is no DNA. CDR1 is SGHVS, CDR2 FNYEAQ, per germline. The CDR3 totals 13 residues. The CDR3 loop is CASTGGAWETQYF. The full variable domain, rest sourced from reference TRBV7-6 and TRBJ2-5, is GAGVSQSPRYKVTKRGQDVALRCDPISGHVSLYWYRQALGQGPEFLTYFNYEAQQDKSGLPNDRFSAERPEGSISTLTIQRTEQRDSAMYRCASTGGAWETQYFGPGTRLLVL.

The chain combines TRBV4-1 with TRBJ2-3; the D gene TCRdb calls, TRBD2, cannot be checked with no DNA. The CDR3 is 16 residues long. CDR1 and CDR2 (germline): MGHRA, YSYEKL. The CDR3 protein is CASSLGRGPSTDTQYF.

This chain joins TRBV20-1 and TRBJ1-2. This CDR3 is 14 amino acids long. From germline, CDR1 is DFQATT and CDR2 SNEGSKA (reference sequence). CDR3 residues: CSATDQAATDRYTF.

The chain uses TRBV30 and TRBJ1-2; TCRdb proposes TRBD1, but this gene call is untestable without DNA. The CDR3 is 14 residues long. Germline V lookup: CDR1 GTSNPN, CDR2 SVGIG (reference sequence). CDR3 protein: CAWRSGILGYGYTF.

This rearrangement joins TRBV19 to TRBJ1-2. Looked up from germline, CDR1 is LNHDA and CDR2 is SQIVND (reference sequence). CDR3 length: 15 residues. The CDR3 protein is CASSIDSRQLYGYTF.

This chain links TRBV15 with TRBJ2-2; TCRdb selects TRBD1, and the lack of DNA leaves this call unchecked. The CDR3 covers 13 residues. Germline lookup yields CDR1 LNHNV and CDR2 YYDKDF (reference sequence). This CDR3 reads CASGGANTGELFF.

CDR3 region: CASSLTGTGDRKTQYF. This chain joins TRBV28 and TRBJ2-5; the TRBD1 assignment by TCRdb is unverifiable without DNA. Germline values: CDR1 MDHEN, CDR2 SYDVKM. The CDR3 is 16 residues long.

The chain carries TRBV20-1 and TRBJ2-3; as DNA is missing, the TRBD2 call by TCRdb cannot be tested. This CDR3 is built from 17 residues. CDR1 and CDR2 from the germline V gene are DFQATT and SNEGSKA (reference sequence). The CDR3 here is CSARDMGTSGGTDTQYF.

The chain carries TRBV7-3 and TRBJ2-2; TCRdb calls TRBD1, which cannot be checked without DNA. The germline V gene has CDR1 SGHTA and CDR2 FQGTGA. The CDR3 is 14 amino acids. Here the CDR3 reads CASSFLGGTGELFF.

The V call is TRBV29-1, the J call TRBJ1-2; with no DNA, the TCRdb D assignment of TRBD1 cannot be verified. This CDR3 has 11 residues. Per germline, CDR1 SQVTM and CDR2 ANQGSEA. The CDR3 sequence is CSVDRGYGYTF. The full variable domain, its missing parts supplied by reference TRBV29-1 and TRBJ1-2, is SAVISQKPSRDICQRGTSLTIQCQVDSQVTMMFWYRQQPGQSLTLIATANQGSEATYESGFVIDKFPISRPNLTFSTLTVSNMSPEDSSIYLCSVDRGYGYTFGSGTRLTVV.

The CDR3 protein is CASSPQTGNSGNTIYF. The V call is TRBV12-3 or TRBV12-4, the J call TRBJ1-3; TCRdb lists TRBD1, though no DNA is available to test this call. The CDR3 loop spans 16 amino acids.

The chain employs TRBV28 and TRBJ2-5; the D call from TCRdb, TRBD2, cannot be confirmed without DNA. The germline CDR1 and CDR2 sequences are MDHEN and SYDVKM. The CDR3 has 14 amino acids. CDR3 in amino acids: CASSLGGNLGTQYF.

The rearrangement uses TRBV6-1 and TRBJ2-2; TCRdb names TRBD1, which stays unverified in the absence of DNA. The CDR3 covers 14 residues. Germline lookup yields CDR1 MNHNS and CDR2 SASEGT. CDR3 in amino acids: CASKFGGPAGELFF.

The V gene is TRBV29-1, the J gene TRBJ2-1; the TCRdb call, TRBD2, lacks DNA for checking. CDR1 SQVTM and CDR2 ANQGSEA come from the germline V gene. The CDR3 runs 13 residues. The CDR3 protein is CSVRTTIYNEQFF.

The chain has TRBV12-3 or TRBV12-4 and TRBJ2-3; the D gene TCRdb calls, TRBD1, cannot be checked with no DNA. CDR3 length: 15 residues. The CDR3 sequence: CASSLKPPSTDTQYF.

The chain links TRBV19 to TRBJ1-2; the D call from TCRdb, TRBD1, cannot be confirmed without DNA. The CDR3 contains 15 residues. Germline CDR1 reads LNHDA; CDR2 reads SQIVND (reference sequence). The CDR3 reads CASSDGGGAILGYTF.

The chain is built from TRBV10-3 and TRBJ1-2. Germline V gene lookup returns CDR1 ENHRY and CDR2 SYGVKD. CDR3 size: 14 residues. The CDR3 loop is CAISEGPPGYGYTF.

V is TRBV6-2 or TRBV6-3 and J is TRBJ2-1. Germline lookup yields CDR1 MNHEY and CDR2 SVGEGT. The CDR3 runs 13 residues. CDR3 amino acids: CASIYGLYNEQFF.

The chain carries TRBV11-2 and TRBJ2-1. Looked up from germline, CDR1 is SGHAT and CDR2 is FQNNGV. The CDR3 is 14 amino acids. The CDR3 region is CASSSYSSYNEQFF.

The chain has TRBV25-1 and TRBJ1-1. The CDR3 totals 13 residues. Germline V gene data show CDR1 as MGHDK and CDR2 as SYGVNS. The CDR3 protein is CASMLGLNTEAFF.

The chain uses TRBV6-2 or TRBV6-3 and TRBJ2-1; TCRdb's D gene call, TRBD2, goes unchecked for lack of DNA. CDR1 is MNHEY and CDR2 is SVGEGT in the germline V gene. CDR3 length equals 14 residues. CDR3 residues: CASSYEAEGNEQFF.

V usage is TRBV27 and J usage is TRBJ2-3; TCRdb's assignment of TRBD1 cannot be checked, as there is no DNA. Germline V lookup: CDR1 MNHEY, CDR2 SMNVEV (reference sequence). The CDR3 is 16 residues long. The CDR3 sequence: CASSPLGGPHTDTQYF.

This chain joins TRBV12-3 or TRBV12-4 and TRBJ2-7; TCRdb selects TRBD1, and the lack of DNA leaves this call unchecked. The CDR3 loop spans 15 amino acids. CDR3 amino acids: CASSPRGLLGYEQYF.